Each of the 27 T cell receptor beta chains below was sequenced from the same sample in a study of T cells in Graves' hyperthyroidism and ophthalmopathy. TCR beta CDR3 sequences were amplified from RNA transcripts. Using the HTBI primer set, a first-round RT-PCR was run on the TCR CDR3. One entry per CDR3 protein results from TCRdb running MiXCR on the multiplex PCR reads. The table has around 660,000 distinct CDR3 sequences, just under 45% seen once. Sequencing input: peripheral blood or thyroid tissue (not recorded which). The source is an adult man with Graves' disease, either hyperthyroidism or ophthalmopathy (not recorded which).

A few counts support this clonotype. The CDR3 DNA follows: TGCAGTGCTAGAGATACCAAGCGACGGACTGGGGCCAACGTCCTGACTTTC. Amino acid sequence: CSARDTKRRTGANVLTF. The chain combines TRBV20-1 with TRBJ2-6; D is undetermined. Per the germline V gene, CDR1 is DFQATT and CDR2 is SNEGSKA (reference sequence). The CDR3 runs to 17 residues. The ends were cut back, 0 bases at V and 2 bases at J, with 14 bases in the middle.

The chain employs TRBV10-2 and TRBJ1-6; possibly TRBD1 for D (6 bases). V shed 4 bases and J shed 8 bases, with 9 bases lying between them. The CDR3 runs to 13 residues. Germline CDR1 is WSHSY and CDR2 is SAAADI. The CDR3 sequence is CASSVGGYSPLHF. In nucleotides, the CDR3 is TGCGCCAGCAGTGTAGGGGGTTATTCACCCCTCCACTTT.

This clonotype was seen ten or more times. The V gene is TRBV15, the J gene TRBJ2-5; 9 positions agree with TRBD1. Germline loops: CDR1 LNHNV, CDR2 YYDKDF (reference sequence). The ends lost 0 bases at V and 5 bases at J; junction bases unmatched: 7. The CDR3 sequence is 16 residues long. The CDR3 DNA reads TGTGCCACCAGCAGAGATCCCCCCGGGACAGGGGAGACCCAGTACTTC. Protein product: CATSRDPPGTGETQYF.

The rearrangement uses TRBV20-1 and TRBJ1-6; TRBD1 is a possible D gene (6 bases). V was clipped by 3 bases and J by 7 bases, with 22 bases between them. From germline, CDR1 is DFQATT and CDR2 SNEGSKA (reference sequence). The CDR3 has 17 residues. The CDR3 protein is CSASQQGKGGWNSPLHF. As DNA, the CDR3 is TGCAGTGCTAGTCAACAGGGAAAAGGAGGTTGGAATTCACCCCTCCACTTT.

This clonotype was recorded at least ten times. This chain uses TRBV15 with TRBJ1-5, with 8 bases that match TRBD1. The CDR3 sequence is 17 residues long. Germline CDR1 LNHNV, CDR2 YYDKDF (reference sequence). The trim removed 1 base at V and 3 bases at J, leaving 8 bases unmatched. CDR3: CATSRAMAGGNNQPQHF. The CDR3 nucleotides read TGTGCCACCAGCAGAGCCATGGCAGGGGGCAACAATCAGCCCCAGCATTTT.

The chain has TRBV7-3 and TRBJ1-4; D uncertain. Trimming pared 3 bases from V and 5 bases from J, leaving 13 bases between. From germline, CDR1 is SGHTA and CDR2 FQGTGA. The CDR3 is made up of 15 amino acids. CDR3 in DNA: TGTGCCAGCAGCTTGATGCACAGCTCAAATGAAAAACTGTTTTTT. It specifies CASSLMHSSNEKLFF. The whole variable domain, remainder taken from reference TRBV7-3 and TRBJ1-4, is GAGVSQTPSNKVTEKGKYVELRCDPISGHTALYWYRQSLGQGPEFLIYFQGTGAADDSGLPNDRFFAVRPEGSVSTLKIQRTERGDSAVYLCASSLMHSSNEKLFFGSGTQLSVL.

Turning to this clonotype: This sequence may be a read error, since a much larger clone differs from it by one base. This rearrangement joins TRBV2 to TRBJ1-5; D is uncertain. Germline assignment: CDR1 SNHLY and CDR2 FYNNEI. V lost 4 bases and J 5 bases, leaving 9 bases between the germline ends. The CDR3 sequence is 13 residues long. The CDR3 loop reads CASSGAGDQPQHF. The CDR3 bases are TGTGCCAGCAGTGGGGCAGGAGATCAGCCCCAGCATTTT.

On this clonotype itself: A junction boundary mismatches the germline segment, possibly from a read error. The genes are TRBV19 and TRBJ1-3; weak D call: TRBD1 (6 bases). Per germline, CDR1 LNHDA and CDR2 SQIVND (reference sequence). The CDR3 covers 13 residues. CDR3 in DNA: TGTGCCAGTACCGTACAGGGTGGATACACCATATATTTT. This codes for CASTVQGGYTIYF.

Of note for this clonotype: The conserved final phenylalanine or tryptophan is absent from the CDR3, which likely points to a read error. It is unclear where the CDR3 begins or ends on the DNA, so no DNA is shown, and the CDR3 is as TCRdb lists it. The V call is TRBV7-2, the J call TRBJ2-2. The CDR3 extends over 8 residues, inclusive of both ends. Germline V gene data show CDR1 as SGHTA and CDR2 as FQGNSA. The CDR3 is CASSLGGY.

Worth noting for this clonotype: A clone one base away is much larger, so this may be a read error. CDR3 loop: CASSLAGGVKLFF. CDR3 nucleotide sequence: TGTGCCAGCAGCTTAGCAGGGGGTGTTAAACTGTTTTTT. V usage is TRBV7-8 and J usage is TRBJ1-4; possible D gene TRBD1, 6 bases. CDR3 length: 13 residues. Trimming pared 0 bases from V and 11 bases from J, leaving 10 bases between. Germline CDR1 is SGHVS and CDR2 is FQNEAQ.

This clonotype came up a few times. J is TRBJ2-5 and V is TRBV15; D is possibly TRBD1 or TRBD2 (5 bases each). The V gene's germline CDR1 is LNHNV and CDR2 YYDKDF (reference sequence). CDR3 length equals 15 residues. V lost 8 bases to trimming and J lost 5 bases, with 21 bases between them. In nucleotides, the CDR3 is TGTGCCACCGGCAAAGGAGAGGGGCGAAGGGAGACCCAGTACTTC. This gives the protein CATGKGEGRRETQYF.

J is TRBJ2-5 and V is TRBV15, with 10 positions matching TRBD2. V was pared by 5 bases and J by 5 bases, with 8 bases of the junction left unmatched. Germline V gene sequence: CDR1 LNHNV, CDR2 YYDKDF (reference sequence). The CDR3 is 15 amino acids. CDR3 region: CATSRLAGSNETQYF. The CDR3 bases are TGTGCCACCAGCCGACTAGCGGGTTCCAATGAGACCCAGTACTTC.

The chain uses TRBV7-2 and TRBJ1-1; D not resolved. The length of the CDR3 is 13 residues. CDR1 and CDR2 (germline): SGHTA, FQGNSA. Trimming left V 1 base short and J 9 bases short, with 12 bases between. The CDR3 protein is CASSLVGSPKAFF. CDR3 bases: TGTGCCAGCAGCTTAGTCGGGTCTCCTAAAGCTTTCTTT.

The rearrangement joins TRBV6-1 to TRBJ2-7; 8 bases are shared with TRBD1. The CDR3 runs 15 residues. Trimming removed 6 bases from V and 7 bases from J; junction bases left unmatched: 14. In germline, CDR1 is MNHNS, CDR2 SASEGT. The CDR3 region has the DNA TGTGCCAGCAGGAGGAACGGTCAGGGGGCTTGGGAGCAGTACTTC. This sequence encodes CASRRNGQGAWEQYF.

The CDR3 is CSARDEDTHYEQYF. In nucleotides, the CDR3 is TGCAGTGCTAGAGACGAGGACACACACTACGAGCAGTACTTC. V gene TRBV20-1 combines with J gene TRBJ2-7; tentative D call: TRBD1 (5 bases). V was pared by 0 bases and J by 3 bases, with 12 bases between. Germline CDR1 reads DFQATT; CDR2 reads SNEGSKA (reference sequence). This CDR3 has 14 amino acids.

The chain employs TRBV12-3 or TRBV12-4 and TRBJ2-5; D unclear. This CDR3 has 11 amino acids. Trimming cost V 1 base and J 7 bases, with 4 bases left between them. The CDR3 DNA reads as TGTGCCAGCAGTTTAGGCTCGACCCAGTACTTC. As protein: CASSLGSTQYF.

This chain connects TRBV29-1 to TRBJ1-4; 8 nucleotides align to TRBD1. CDR1 and CDR2 from the germline V gene are SQVTM and ANQGSEA. Germline trimming cut 1 base from V and 3 bases from J; bases unmatched to any gene: 1. This CDR3 spans 14 amino acids. The CDR3 nucleotides are TGCAGCGTTGAAGCGGGACAGGCTAATGAAAAACTGTTTTTT. It encodes CSVEAGQANEKLFF.

This chain uses TRBV7-6 with TRBJ1-4; 7 nucleotides align to TRBD1. Germline V gives CDR1 SGHVS, CDR2 FNYEAQ. There are 15 residues in the CDR3. Germline trimming cut 2 bases from V and 5 bases from J; bases unmatched to any gene: 5. The CDR3 here is CASSLKGQQNEKLFF. The CDR3 DNA sequence: TGTGCCAGCAGCTTAAAGGGACAGCAAAATGAAAAACTGTTTTTT.

This clonotype was seen a handful of times. This rearrangement joins TRBV7-9 to TRBJ1-2; no firm D call. CDR1 and CDR2 (germline): SEHNR, FQNEAQ (reference sequence). CDR3 size: 18 residues. V dropped 0 bases and J dropped 5 bases, with 22 bases sitting between them. The CDR3 region is CASSLAQGPVYSSYGYTF. CDR3 nucleotide sequence: TGTGCCAGCAGCTTAGCGCAAGGACCCGTGTATTCCAGTTATGGCTACACCTTC.

This clonotype was counted a few times. The chain links TRBV6-6 to TRBJ1-2, with 10 positions matching TRBD1. The germline V gene has CDR1 MNHNY and CDR2 SVGAGI (reference sequence). The CDR3 covers 13 residues. V shed 6 bases and J 7 bases; nucleotides not matched to a gene: 5. Written as DNA, the CDR3 is TGTGCCAGCAGAAGCGACAGGGGGCCTGGCTACACCTTC. It is translated as CASRSDRGPGYTF.

Points on this clonotype: A much larger clone lies one base from this, so it may be a read error. This chain uses TRBV7-2 with TRBJ2-5; no reliable D call. The CDR3 totals 13 residues. The V end lost 5 bases, the J end lost 5 bases, and 12 bases lay between the germline ends. From germline, CDR1 is SGHTA and CDR2 FQGNSA. The CDR3 sequence is CASSQEARETQYF. CDR3 in DNA: TGTGCCAGCAGCCAAGAGGCGAGGGAGACCCAGTACTTC. The variable domain in full, with the rest retrieved from reference TRBV7-2 and TRBJ2-5, is GAGVSQSPSNKVTEKGKDVELRCDPISGHTALYWYRQSLGQGLEFLIYFQGNSAPDKSGLPSDRFSAERTGGSVSTLTIQRTQQEDSAVYLCASSQEARETQYFGPGTRLLVL.

This clonotype appeared many times. The CDR3 spells CATSRETGGYSPLHF. The CDR3 nucleotides read TGTGCCACCAGCAGAGAGACAGGGGGCTATTCACCCCTCCACTTT. The chain combines TRBV15 with TRBJ1-6, with 10 bases identical to TRBD1. The germline CDR1 and CDR2 sequences are LNHNV and YYDKDF (reference sequence). The CDR3 covers 15 residues. The ends lost 0 bases at V and 8 bases at J; junction bases unmatched: 1.

The chain joins TRBV7-4 to TRBJ1-4; TRBD1 matches at 7 bases. The ends lost 0 bases at V and 5 bases at J; junction bases unmatched: 9. The germline CDR1 and CDR2 sequences are SGHVT and SQSDAQ. CDR3 length: 17 amino acids. The CDR3 DNA reads as TGTGCCAGCAGCTTAGCCCATCGGGACAGAAGAAATGAAAAACTGTTTTTT. Protein product: CASSLAHRDRRNEKLFF.

This clonotype was recorded many times. J is TRBJ1-3 and V is TRBV7-9; no clear D. This CDR3 contains 14 residues. Trimming stripped 7 bases from V and 4 bases from J, with 14 bases between. Per the germline V gene, CDR1 is SEHNR and CDR2 is FQNEAQ (reference sequence). This chain's CDR3 is CASNPHIDGNTIYF. The CDR3 DNA reads as TGTGCCAGCAACCCCCACATCGACGGAAACACCATATATTTT.

This clonotype has a count of ten or more. The rearrangement uses TRBV20-1 and TRBJ2-5; D not resolved. V was pared by 6 bases and J by 2 bases, with 7 bases between. The CDR3 is 11 amino acids. Looked up from germline, CDR1 is DFQATT and CDR2 is SNEGSKA (reference sequence). CDR3 protein: CSARWQETQYF. The CDR3 nucleotides read TGCAGTGCCAGGTGGCAAGAGACCCAGTACTTC.

This chain connects TRBV12-3 or TRBV12-4 to TRBJ2-5; no firm D call. The CDR3 runs to 16 residues. Trimming stripped 5 bases from V and 4 bases from J, with 20 bases between. The CDR3 bases are TGTGCCAGCAGTCACTCCCCGGCAGTTAACGGAGAGACCCAGTACTTC. This sequence encodes CASSHSPAVNGETQYF.

The chain combines TRBV29-1 with TRBJ1-6; 9 bases line up with TRBD1. The CDR3 loop spans 17 amino acids. CDR1 is SQVTM and CDR2 is ANQGSEA in the germline V gene. V shed 0 bases, J shed 6 bases, and the junction held 9 bases outside the gene matches. The CDR3 coding sequence is TGCAGCGTTGAAGAAGGACAGGGGTTGGCTGGTAATTCACCCCTCCACTTT. Translated: CSVEEGQGLAGNSPLHF.